This TCR beta chain appears in the sequencing data of a study of control samples from healthy donors and cancer patients. V was clipped by 6 bases and J by 4 bases; unmatched bases: 5. Germline loops: CDR1 ENHRY, CDR2 SYGVKD. The CDR3 has 14 amino acids. This clone was detected only once. The repertoire was sequenced with immunoSEQ multiplex PCR; TCRdb's copy has only in-frame clones and lacks some. This sample yields about 120,000 clones, of which 80% to 95% are seen a single time; approximately 6% belongs to the top ten. The sequence was obtained from a man between 18 and 35 years old in good health. V usage is TRBV10-3 and J usage is TRBJ2-1; TRBD1 aligns across 8 bases. The source material was blood. The CDR3 DNA reads as TGTGCCATCAGGGCGGGACAGGAGTACAATGAGCAGTTCTTC. Translation gives CAIRAGQEYNEQFF.